The clone carrying this T cell receptor beta chain has just a few counts. The data belong to a study of blood T cell repertoires in COVID-19. Clinical history reported by participants formed the basis on which cohorts were assigned. Recovered participants had two consecutive negative NP/OP PCR tests, healthcare professional clearance, or symptom resolution. The V gene lost 5 bases and the J gene lost 10 bases, with 14 bases spanning the gap. The CDR3 totals 13 residues. Germline CDR1 MNHEY, CDR2 SVGAGI. As processed by the authors: Counts of nucleated cells, estimated from reference gene primer amplification, were obtained. The assay was immunoSEQ multiplex PCR, and TCRdb's table has in-frame clones only and misses some. D and trimming were read from the DNA, whereas the V and J calls and clone size are those reported in that table. Of approximately 300,000 clones listed, more than 75% are singletons.

The specimen sequenced was PBMCs or T cells enriched from blood (not recorded which). This rearrangement joins TRBV6-5 to TRBJ1-4; D not resolved. This receptor was obtained from a woman younger than 35 who had recovered from COVID-19. The CDR3 region is CASSPVVEGKLFF. The CDR3 DNA reads as TGTGCCAGCAGTCCCGTTGTTGAGGGAAAACTGTTTTTT.